These 20 T cell receptor beta chains were sequenced from one sample in a study of control samples from healthy donors and cancer patients. Repertoires were generated with immunoSEQ multiplex PCR, while TCRdb's copy carries only in-frame clones and drops some. The repertoire holds fewer than 200,000 clones, around 87% seen once, with 1.2% to 1.5% in the top ten. The sequenced material came from blood. Receptor source: a woman aged 45-65 years in good health.

This clone has only one observation. This chain connects TRBV7-2 to TRBJ1-2; D not resolved. Trimming shortened V by 5 bases and J by 7 bases, and 14 bases separated the two germline ends. Germline CDR1 reads SGHTA; CDR2 reads FQGNSA. The CDR3 extends over 13 amino acids. CDR3 nucleotides: TGTGCCAGCAGCCCTGACGGACTAGGTGGCTACACCTTC. It specifies CASSPDGLGGYTF. Drawing the rest from reference TRBV7-2 and TRBJ1-2, the complete variable domain is GAGVSQSPSNKVTEKGKDVELRCDPISGHTALYWYRQSLGQGLEFLIYFQGNSAPDKSGLPSDRFSAERTGGSVSTLTIQRTQQEDSAVYLCASSPDGLGGYTFGSGTRLTVV.

V is TRBV4-3 and J is TRBJ1-3; 11 nucleotides agree with TRBD1. The CDR3 totals 18 residues. Trimming cost V 3 bases and J 9 bases; bases outside gene matches: 16. Germline-derived CDR1 and CDR2 are LGHNA and YSLEER. The CDR3, as DNA: TGCGCCAGCAGCCATGACCCGGGACAGGGGGTTGGGTATGGCACCATATATTTT. Residues: CASSHDPGQGVGYGTIYF.

The chain couples TRBV6-2 or TRBV6-3 to TRBJ2-5; D is possibly TRBD1 (5 bases). The CDR3 is 11 amino acids. Germline CDR1 MNHEY, CDR2 SVGEGT. Deletions cut 5 bases from V and 5 bases from J, with 6 bases between. The CDR3 loop reads CASSDSETQYF. The CDR3 DNA is TGTGCCAGCAGTGACAGCGAGACCCAGTACTTC.

The chain couples TRBV7-8 to TRBJ2-2, with D perhaps matching TRBD2 (5 bases). Per germline, CDR1 SGHVS and CDR2 FQNEAQ. This CDR3 is built from 16 residues. V was pared by 1 base and J by 1 base, with 10 bases between. The DNA of the CDR3 is TGTGCCAGCAGCTTAGTGAGGGTGGTGAACACCGGGGAGCTGTTTTTT. Amino acid sequence: CASSLVRVVNTGELFF.

The V call is TRBV28, the J call TRBJ1-1, with TRBD1 matching 8 bases. This CDR3 has 12 amino acids. Germline V CDR1 and CDR2: MDHEN, SYDVKM. Germline trimming cut 0 bases from V and 14 bases from J; bases unmatched to any gene: 5. DNA of the CDR3: TGTGCCAGCAGTTTATGGGACAGGGCCCCCTTCTTT. Translated: CASSLWDRAPFF.

This chain links TRBV27 with TRBJ2-1, with D perhaps TRBD2 (7 bases). Trimming took off 5 bases at V and 8 bases at J, with 22 bases between the two ends. The CDR3 contains 16 residues. CDR1 and CDR2 from the germline V gene are MNHEY and SMNVEV (reference sequence). This CDR3 is CASSPRGLAVLDEQFF. DNA of the CDR3: TGTGCCAGCAGTCCCCGGGGGCTAGCGGTGTTAGATGAGCAGTTCTTC.

The rearrangement joins TRBV27 to TRBJ2-3; 8 bases fit TRBD2. The ends lost 4 bases at V and 3 bases at J; junction bases unmatched: 6. This CDR3 comprises 15 residues. Germline CDR1 reads MNHEY; CDR2 reads SMNVEV (reference sequence). The DNA of the CDR3 is TGTGCCAGCAGTTATCTAGCGGGCAGAACAGATACGCAGTATTTT. Its translation: CASSYLAGRTDTQYF.

The V and J genes are TRBV19 and TRBJ1-2; D gene ambiguous. Between the trimmed V and J ends, which lost 6 bases and 6 bases, there was a span of 17 bases. Germline CDR1 is LNHDA and CDR2 is SQIVND (reference sequence). The CDR3 extends over 14 amino acids. CDR3 DNA sequence: TGTGCCAGTAGCCCCGGAGATAAGTGGGATGGCTACACCTTC. It yields the protein CASSPGDKWDGYTF.

The J gene is TRBJ2-1, the V gene TRBV5-1; 8 nucleotides match TRBD1. This CDR3 has 15 amino acids. The J segment lost 6 bases and the V segment lost 5 bases, leaving 10 bases of the junction unmatched. Germline V gene sequence: CDR1 SGHRS, CDR2 YFSETQ. CDR3 in DNA: TGCGCCAGCAGTTCCACCGGGACAGGTCGCAATGAGCAGTTCTTC. This translates into CASSSTGTGRNEQFF.

Details on this clone: The same CDR3 also results from other DNA sequences found in this sample. This sequence joins TRBV7-9 and TRBJ2-3; D might be TRBD1 (6 bases). CDR3 length: 15 amino acids. Germline CDR1 and CDR2: SEHNR and FQNEAQ (reference sequence). The V and J ends lost 5 bases and 5 bases respectively, with 17 bases between them. CDR3 loop: CASSRSRGFGDTQYF. In nucleotides, the CDR3 is TGTGCCAGCAGCCGATCGAGGGGGTTCGGAGATACGCAGTATTTT.

CDR3 loop: CASSFGVWAFF. In DNA, the CDR3 is TGTGCCAGCAGCTTCGGGGTTTGGGCTTTCTTT. The chain carries TRBV5-8 and TRBJ1-1; no clear D gene. In germline, CDR1 is SGHTS, CDR2 YDEGEE. V lost 2 bases to trimming and J lost 11 bases, with 10 bases between them. The CDR3 has 11 residues.

The gene calls are TRBV29-1 and TRBJ2-1, with D perhaps given as TRBD1 or TRBD2 (5 bases each). Per germline, CDR1 SQVTM and CDR2 ANQGSEA. This CDR3 spans 12 amino acids. V shed 7 bases and J shed 5 bases, with 12 bases lying between them. DNA of the CDR3: TGCAGCGCCGATCGGGGCCACAATGAGCAGTTCTTC. Protein sequence: CSADRGHNEQFF.

This clone has a handful of counts. The chain links TRBV4-1 to TRBJ2-5; 9 bases line up with TRBD2. CDR1 and CDR2 (germline): MGHRA, YSYEKL. Unmatched junction bases numbered 9, after V lost 5 bases and J lost 8 bases. The CDR3 is 14 residues long. The CDR3 here is CASSWGERGETQYF. CDR3 sequence (DNA): TGCGCCAGCAGCTGGGGGGAGCGGGGGGAAACCCAGTACTTC.

This chain links TRBV28 with TRBJ2-3, with a tentative D call TRBD1 (6 bases). The CDR3 runs to 14 residues. Per the germline V gene, CDR1 is MDHEN and CDR2 is SYDVKM. The V and J ends lost 6 bases and 1 base respectively, with 11 bases between them. The CDR3: CASSRPGGTDTQYF. CDR3 DNA sequence: TGTGCCAGCAGCCGACCAGGGGGCACAGATACGCAGTATTTT.

The table lists this clone with a few counts. CDR3 region: CASSQDLGGNTIYF. CDR3 DNA sequence: TGCGCCAGCAGCCAAGATTTAGGTGGAAACACCATATATTTT. The gene calls are TRBV4-1 and TRBJ1-3; no clear D gene. The CDR3 extends over 14 amino acids. Looked up from germline, CDR1 is MGHRA and CDR2 is YSYEKL. Trimming removed 0 bases from V and 3 bases from J, with 6 bases in between.

The chain has TRBV7-6 and TRBJ2-2, with TRBD1 identical over 8 bases. Per germline, CDR1 SGHVS and CDR2 FNYEAQ. The CDR3 sequence is 15 residues long. J gave up 4 bases and V 4 bases, and 5 bases lay outside the gene matches. This chain's CDR3 is CASSWGQAGTGELFF. CDR3 sequence (DNA): TGTGCCAGCAGCTGGGGACAGGCCGGCACCGGGGAGCTGTTTTTT.

The CDR3 nucleotides read TGTGCCAGCAGCTTGGATCGGGGGCACGGCTACACCTTC. This translates into CASSLDRGHGYTF. This sequence joins TRBV5-8 and TRBJ1-2, with D possibly matching TRBD1 (6 bases). Trimming shortened V by 0 bases and J by 8 bases, and 11 bases separated the two germline ends. The germline gives CDR1 SGHTS, CDR2 YDEGEE. CDR3 length: 13 amino acids.

This chain connects TRBV7-9 to TRBJ2-5; no firm D call. This CDR3 comprises 12 residues. Germline CDR1 and CDR2: SEHNR and FQNEAQ (reference sequence). With 6 bases removed from V and 5 bases from J, the gap between germline ends came to 10 bases. CDR3 bases: TGTGCCAGCAGTCGGGTGGAGGAGACCCAGTACTTC. It encodes CASSRVEETQYF.

The J gene is TRBJ2-3, the V gene TRBV4-3; 9 nucleotides line up with TRBD2. The junction had 11 bases not matched to a gene; V was cut back by 4 bases and J by 0 bases. This CDR3 contains 18 residues. Germline CDR1 and CDR2: LGHNA and YSLEER. CDR3 in DNA: TGCGCCAGCAGCCTCAACGCGGGAGGGCCCGACAGCACAGATACGCAGTATTTT. It yields the protein CASSLNAGGPDSTDTQYF.

This clone occurred a few times. The chain has TRBV19 and TRBJ2-5; TRBD2 matches 8 bases. The CDR3 contains 15 residues. V shed 6 bases and J 1 base; nucleotides not matched to a gene: 7. Per the germline V gene, CDR1 is LNHDA and CDR2 is SQIVND (reference sequence). The CDR3 is CASRAGLVGQETQYF. Here the CDR3 DNA reads TGTGCCAGTAGGGCGGGACTAGTGGGCCAAGAGACCCAGTACTTC.